Listed below are T cell receptor beta chains from one sample, sequenced in a study of blood T cells in healthy people across ages. TCRdb called the 5' RACE reads again in MiXCR, with one record for every CDR3 protein. Of over a million distinct CDR3 sequences listed, roughly 45% are singletons. The sample consisted of blood. All receptors come from an older woman in good health. CDR3s leave out the opening cysteine and the closing phenylalanine or tryptophan. Fields, in order: clone size, CDR3 length, V gene, J gene, CDR3 protein. Clone size is stated in some rows and not others, as once, few, many or a class when expanded.

>few|11|TRBV29-1|TRBJ2-1
SVSTGGDNEQF
>.|11|TRBV11-2|TRBJ2-1
ASSPTGVGSKF
>.|12|TRBV12-3/TRBV12-4|TRBJ2-7
ASTSTGGGYEQY
>few|10|TRBV6-2/TRBV6-3|TRBJ1-2
ASSPTQYGYT
>.|11|TRBV7-7|TRBJ1-5
ASSLSDGQPQH
>many|12|TRBV5-1|TRBJ2-1
ASSLTRGHNEQF
>.|14|TRBV9|TRBJ2-1
ASTRLERGPYNEQF
>few|10|TRBV4-2|TRBJ2-3
ASSQEGDTQY
>.|12|TRBV6-1|TRBJ1-5
ASSESGGNQPQH
>.|13|TRBV20-1|.
SAREYRTGHYEQY
>few|13|TRBV5-1|TRBJ2-5
ASSAGGVRGETQY
>.|14|TRBV10-3|TRBJ2-3
AIRGTGTSSTDTQY
>.|14|TRBV6-2/TRBV6-3|TRBJ2-1
ASSYPGQGQYNEQF
>.|13|TRBV6-5|TRBJ2-5
ASSYGQGFQETQY
>.|13|TRBV20-1|TRBJ2-7
SARELLAGNNEQY
>few|14|TRBV9|TRBJ2-5
ASSVSGQSYQETQY
>.|11|TRBV20-1|TRBJ2-7
SAKRGQTYEQY
>.|10|TRBV6-5|TRBJ1-6
ASRDGGSPLH
>few|10|TRBV20-1|TRBJ2-6
SADRGANVLT
>.|11|TRBV7-2|TRBJ1-2
ASSLAGVDGYT
>.|12|TRBV28|TRBJ2-7
ASSFSLEGSEQY
>few|9|TRBV2|TRBJ1-1
ASRDQGEAF
>few|13|TRBV7-8|TRBJ2-6
ASSRSSSGANVLT
>many|10|TRBV15|TRBJ2-4
ATRAAKNIQY
>few|11|TRBV3-1|TRBJ1-2
ASSVPGVGGYT
>.|12|TRBV29-1|TRBJ1-5
SVADRGGDQPQH
>.|12|TRBV7-9|TRBJ2-3
ASSSYRGRGTQY
>once|12|TRBV20-1|TRBJ1-2
SARLDKGGYGYT
>.|16|TRBV6-1|TRBJ1-6
ASSEGPSGPGGFSPLH
>.|12|TRBV6-6|TRBJ2-7
ASSSLADNYEQY
>few|15|TRBV11-1|TRBJ2-1
ASSLVAGGPRQGEQF
>few|12|TRBV12-3/TRBV12-4|TRBJ2-3
ASSLAINDATQY
>.|11|TRBV7-2|TRBJ2-5
ASSLVQGWEQY
>once|9|TRBV7-9|TRBJ2-7
AGSRGDEQY
>.|12|TRBV2|.
ASSEAGAVYEQY
>.|10|TRBV5-5|TRBJ1-2
ASSSPPGGYT
>many|11|TRBV20-1|TRBJ2-7
SASGRANHEQY
>few|17|TRBV28|.
ASSSKHPGGIGMIETQY
>many|10|TRBV20-1|TRBJ2-4
SAHPAKNIQY
>.|11|TRBV12-3/TRBV12-4|TRBJ2-1
ASSVRWDNEQF
>once|14|TRBV27|TRBJ1-2
ASSLALTGHNYGYT
>.|15|TRBV20-1|TRBJ2-7
SARSLSEERSSYEQY
>.|12|TRBV2|TRBJ1-5
ASSEGTSNQPQH
>.|14|TRBV13|TRBJ2-1
ASSSTGTSVYNEQF
>many|12|TRBV12-3/TRBV12-4|TRBJ2-7
ASSSERGSYEQY
>few|12|TRBV20-1|TRBJ1-1
SARPGRKNTEAF
>many|11|TRBV29-1|TRBJ2-7
SVVTGTAYEQY
>few|13|TRBV7-9|TRBJ2-1
ASSLARGYYNEQF
>many|12|TRBV3-1|TRBJ2-7
ASSTTSGSYEQY
>.|13|TRBV27|TRBJ2-3
ASSLYSPSTDTQY
>.|14|TRBV5-1|.
ASSSGTSGRRSEQY
>.|14|TRBV7-3|TRBJ2-3
ASSPNTRRERDTQY
>.|12|TRBV12-3/TRBV12-4|TRBJ1-2
ASSKGALGYGYT
>.|16|TRBV27|TRBJ2-7
ASSSGLASTPSYNEQY